The T cell receptor (beta chain) described here comes from a study of T cell responses to AZD1222 COVID-19 vaccine. Study in general: Second-dose schedules of about 4 or about 12 weeks were combined. General study results and limits: Compared with day 0, the breadth and depth of the Spike-specific TCR repertoire rose significantly after two doses of AZD1222. Clonal diversity may have been underestimated in mostly white British donors.

About this clone itself: Its antigen is not known.

TCRdb's copy holds only in-frame clones and misses some; the assay was immunoSEQ multiplex PCR. Altogether fewer than 130,000 clones are present, approximately 85% being singletons, with the ten largest covering 3.5% to 5.5%. The clonotype originates from an adult in good health. The sequenced sample was peripheral blood, obtained on day 0 of AZD1222 vaccination.

For the CDR3, the DNA is TGTGCCAGCAGTTACTTCAGGAACACTGAAGCTTTCTTT. Translating it yields CASSYFRNTEAFF. This chain joins TRBV6-5 and TRBJ1-1; D is unclear. CDR3 length: 13 residues. Trimming left V 1 base short and J 1 base short, with 4 bases between. The germline V gene encodes CDR1 MNHEY and CDR2 SVGAGI.